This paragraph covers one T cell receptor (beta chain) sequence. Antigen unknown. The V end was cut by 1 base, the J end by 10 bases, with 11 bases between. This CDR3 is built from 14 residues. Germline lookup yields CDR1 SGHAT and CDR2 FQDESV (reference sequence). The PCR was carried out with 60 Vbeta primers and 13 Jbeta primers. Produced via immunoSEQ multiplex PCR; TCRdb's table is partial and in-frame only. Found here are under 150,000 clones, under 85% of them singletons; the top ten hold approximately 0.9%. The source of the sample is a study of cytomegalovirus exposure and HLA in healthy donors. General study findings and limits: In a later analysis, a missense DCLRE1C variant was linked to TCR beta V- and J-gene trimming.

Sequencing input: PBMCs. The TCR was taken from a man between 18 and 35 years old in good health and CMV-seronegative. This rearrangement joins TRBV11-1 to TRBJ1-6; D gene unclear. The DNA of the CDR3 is TGTGCCAGCAGCTTAGGAAGGGAGGAATCACCCCTCCACTTT. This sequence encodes CASSLGREESPLHF.